These T cell receptor beta chains were read from a single sample in a study of T cell responses to AZD1222 COVID-19 vaccine. Produced via immunoSEQ multiplex PCR; TCRdb's table is partial and in-frame only. Of under 150,000 clones in the sample, 80% to 95% were seen once. Sequenced material: peripheral blood, taken 28 days after the second AZD1222 dose. All receptors derive from an adult who received the AZD1222 COVID-19 vaccine. CDR3s include the opening cysteine and the closing phenylalanine or tryptophan. The D gene is left open where the match is weak. Clone size, where shown, is once, few, many, or a class for clones that have expanded.

>NA|14|TRBJ1-5|TRBV19|NA
CASSSTGGNQPQHF
TGTGCCAGTAGTTCAACAGGTGGCAATCAGCCCCAGCATTTT
>TRBD1|15|TRBJ1-5|TRBV6-5|NA
CASSPGTASNQPQHF
TGTGCCAGCAGCCCCGGGACAGCTAGCAATCAGCCCCAGCATTTT
>TRBD2|15|TRBJ2-2|TRBV9|NA
CASSVSSGYTGELFF
TGTGCCAGCAGCGTTTCTAGCGGATACACCGGGGAGCTGTTTTTT
>TRBD1|15|TRBJ2-2|TRBV12-5|NA
CASGLRTGYTGELFF
TGTGCTAGTGGTTTGAGGACAGGGTACACCGGGGAGCTGTTTTTT
>NA|14|TRBJ2-2|TRBV6-4|NA
CASSGQGGTGELFF
TGTGCCAGCAGTGGCCAGGGGGGTACCGGGGAGCTGTTTTTT
>TRBD1|16|TRBJ1-5|TRBV4-2|NA
CASSQEGDRGNQPQHF
TGTGCCAGCAGCCAAGAGGGGGACAGGGGCAATCAGCCCCAGCATTTT
>NA|11|TRBJ1-1|TRBV6-5|NA
CASTGATEAFF
TGTGCCAGCACTGGGGCGACTGAAGCTTTCTTT
>NA|12|TRBJ1-3|TRBV10-3|NA
CATQSSGNTIYF
TGTGCCACCCAGTCCTCTGGAAACACCATATATTTT
>NA|13|TRBJ1-4|TRBV12-5|NA
CASGFRTHEKLFF
TGTGCTAGTGGTTTCCGCACACATGAAAAACTGTTTTTT
>TRBD1|14|TRBJ1-2|TRBV18|NA
CASSPTGANYGYTF
TGTGCCAGCTCACCAACAGGGGCTAACTATGGCTACACCTTC
>NA|15|TRBJ1-4|TRBV7-2|NA
CASSLDGGPNEKLFF
TGTGCCAGCAGCTTAGATGGGGGCCCTAATGAAAAACTGTTTTTT
>NA|11|TRBJ2-3|TRBV11-2|NA
CASSSGRAQYF
TGTGCCAGCAGCTCGGGACGGGCGCAGTATTTT
>TRBD1|15|TRBJ1-4|TRBV4-2|once
CASSALGTGEEKLFF
TGTGCCAGCAGCGCACTAGGGACAGGGGAGGAAAAACTGTTTTTT
>NA|14|TRBJ1-1|TRBV21-1|NA
CASSSGTGNTEAFF
TGTGCCAGCAGCTCCGGGACAGGGAACACTGAAGCTTTCTTT
>NA|15|TRBJ1-4|TRBV7-2|NA
CASSYTGKVNEKLFF
TGTGCCAGCAGCTATACCGGGAAGGTAAATGAAAAACTGTTTTTT
>NA|14|TRBJ2-7|TRBV6-5|NA
CASRFESGAYEQYF
TGTGCCAGCAGATTTGAATCAGGGGCCTACGAGCAGTACTTC
>NA|11|TRBJ1-2|TRBV28|NA
CASRKKGGYTF
TGTGCCAGCAGAAAAAAGGGTGGCTACACCTTC
>NA|13|TRBJ2-3|TRBV12-5|NA
CASGLANTDTQYF
TGTGCTAGTGGTTTGGCTAACACAGATACGCAGTATTTT